Listed here are 7 T cell receptor beta chains from one sample, sequenced in a study of blood T cells in healthy people across ages. Together with a sample-barcoded 5' primer, a J-beta primer mix was included in a second PCR lasting about 6 to 11 cycles. TCRdb re-analysed the 5' RACE reads in MiXCR, keeping a single row per CDR3 protein. The data hold approximately 1.5 million distinct CDR3 sequences, with approximately 42% observed a single time. Sequences were obtained from blood. The receptors originated from a woman in her late teens or twenties in good health.

The chain has TRBV12-3 or TRBV12-4 and TRBJ1-4, with unresolved D. This CDR3 spans 15 amino acids. V was clipped by 7 bases and J by 0 bases, with 12 bases between them. The CDR3 DNA reads TGTGCCAGCAATAACGGGTTTGCAACTAATGAAAAACTGTTTTTT. Its translation is CASNNGFATNEKLFF.

The count of this clonotype is one. CDR3 sequence reads: CASSSRDRAEKLFF. CDR3 DNA: TGTGCCAGCAGCAGCCGGGACAGGGCGGAAAAACTGTTTTTT. The V and J genes are TRBV3-1 and TRBJ1-4; 9 bases fit TRBD1. The ends lost 5 bases at V and 8 bases at J; junction bases unmatched: 6. Germline V gives CDR1 LGHDT, CDR2 YNNKEL (reference sequence). The CDR3 is 14 amino acids.

This clonotype was counted between two and nine times. The CDR3 DNA is TGCAGTGCAAAATCCGGGACAATGAACACTGAAGCTTTCTTT. This encodes CSAKSGTMNTEAFF. The chain employs TRBV20-1 and TRBJ1-1, with D possibly TRBD1 on 6 matching bases. V lost 6 bases to trimming and J lost 0 bases, with 14 bases between them. The CDR3 length is 14 residues. Germline values: CDR1 DFQATT, CDR2 SNEGSKA (reference sequence).

The V gene is TRBV4-3, the J gene TRBJ1-6; D is ambiguous. The CDR3 has 17 amino acids. The germline V gene has CDR1 LGHNA and CDR2 YSLEER. V was shortened by 0 bases and J by 9 bases, with 18 bases between the two germline ends. The CDR3 here is CASSQEGSKLTPSPLHF. The CDR3, as DNA: TGCGCCAGCAGCCAAGAGGGGTCAAAATTAACTCCTTCACCCCTCCACTTT.

The sample holds one count of this clonotype. J is TRBJ1-2 and V is TRBV20-1; tentative D call: TRBD1 (6 bases). The CDR3 runs 14 residues. The ends were cut back, 5 bases at V and 0 bases at J, with 13 bases in the middle. Germline V gene data show CDR1 as DFQATT and CDR2 as SNEGSKA (reference sequence). The CDR3 here is CSAQGRGANYGYTF. DNA of the CDR3: TGCAGTGCTCAGGGGAGGGGGGCTAACTATGGCTACACCTTC.

The gene calls are TRBV2 and TRBJ2-3; D gene unclear. Trimming took 6 bases from V and 3 from J, leaving 16 bases between them. The CDR3 has 15 amino acids. The germline V gene encodes CDR1 SNHLY and CDR2 FYNNEI. Here the CDR3 DNA reads TGTGCCAGCAGGCCCGGGCAGGTTCGGACAGATACGCAGTATTTT. Its protein is CASRPGQVRTDTQYF.

The rearrangement links TRBV7-2 to TRBJ1-4; TRBD1 aligns across 9 bases. Trimming cost V 0 bases and J 8 bases; bases outside gene matches: 4. Germline V gene lookup returns CDR1 SGHTA and CDR2 FQGNSA. The CDR3 contains 15 residues. This CDR3 is CASSLAQGAREKLFF. Here the CDR3 DNA reads TGTGCCAGCAGCTTAGCACAGGGGGCGAGAGAAAAACTGTTTTTT.